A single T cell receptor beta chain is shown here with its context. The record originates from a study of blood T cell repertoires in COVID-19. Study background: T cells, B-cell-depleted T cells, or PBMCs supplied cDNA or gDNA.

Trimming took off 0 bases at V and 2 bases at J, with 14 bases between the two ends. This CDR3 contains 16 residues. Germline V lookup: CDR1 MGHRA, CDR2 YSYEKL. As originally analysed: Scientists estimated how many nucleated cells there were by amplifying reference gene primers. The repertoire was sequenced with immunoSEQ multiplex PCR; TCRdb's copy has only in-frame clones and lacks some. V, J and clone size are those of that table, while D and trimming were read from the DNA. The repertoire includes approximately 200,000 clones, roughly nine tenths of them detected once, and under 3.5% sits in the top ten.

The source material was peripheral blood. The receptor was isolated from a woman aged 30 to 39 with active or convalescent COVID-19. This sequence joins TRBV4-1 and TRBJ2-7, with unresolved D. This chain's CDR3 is CASSQDPLQFTYEQYF. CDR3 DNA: TGCGCCAGCAGCCAAGACCCCCTCCAGTTTACCTACGAGCAGTACTTC.